These 10 T cell receptor beta chains were sequenced from one sample in a study of T-cell reconstitution after alpha-beta-depleted transplantation in children (dated by TCRdb to 2016 to 2017). The library was generated by PCR. The reads were generated on an Illumina HiSeq 2500. TCR libraries were prepared with molecular barcoding, using unique molecular identifiers to normalize TCRbeta repertoire quantification. TCRdb handled the public reads itself, with Q25 trimming in fastp and clone calling in MiXCR, and kept productive beta chains. One record per CDR3 amino acid sequence lists the most common genes and DNA. Across this sample there are 700,000 to 950,000 distinct CDR3 sequences, with less than 20% seen only once. Of the sample, approximately 4.5% is held by the ten largest clones. The label giving this sample's treatment or condition can be read as: allogeneic hematopoietic cell transplantation with graft depleted of TCRalphabeta T cells and CD19 B cells.

This material consisted of PBMCs, mostly from graft donor cells, taken 360 days after TCRalphabeta/CD19-depleted stem cell transplant. Source of these receptors: a male patient under 18 who had a stem cell transplant for acute lymphoblastic leukemia, so the T cells may come from the graft donor.

There are a few counts of this clonotype. The genes are TRBV7-2 and TRBJ2-1; 10 bases line up with TRBD2. CDR3 length: 21 residues. Germline values: CDR1 SGHTA, CDR2 FQGNSA. The ends lost 5 bases at V and 3 bases at J; junction bases unmatched: 22. CDR3 amino acids: CASSPRDRIRLAGVGYNEQFF. The CDR3 DNA sequence: TGTGCCAGCAGCCCCCGGGACAGGATCCGGCTAGCGGGAGTAGGCTACAATGAGCAGTTCTTC.

The rearrangement links TRBV19 to TRBJ2-1; a possible D gene is TRBD2 (5 bases). The CDR3 covers 16 residues. CDR1 is LNHDA, CDR2 SQIVND, per germline (reference sequence). The V end lost 3 bases, the J end lost 6 bases, and 18 bases lay between the germline ends. The CDR3 sequence is CASSILPGSLFNEQFF. Written as DNA, the CDR3 is TGTGCCAGTAGTATTCTCCCGGGGAGCCTTTTCAATGAGCAGTTCTTC.

The chain has TRBV12-3 or TRBV12-4 and TRBJ1-1; D possibly corresponds to TRBD1 (6 bases). V lost 8 bases and J 4 bases, leaving 17 bases between the germline ends. The CDR3 runs to 14 residues. CDR3 nucleotides: TGTGCCAGCGGCTTGGGGGGGCTGAGCACTGAAGCTTTCTTT. It is translated as CASGLGGLSTEAFF.

This chain uses TRBV5-1 with TRBJ1-5, with 7 bases that match TRBD1. J was trimmed by 6 bases and V by 0 bases; bases with no gene match: 3. Germline loops: CDR1 SGHRS, CDR2 YFSETQ. The CDR3 contains 14 residues. CDR3 residues: CASSLAGDSQPQHF. For the CDR3, the DNA is TGCGCCAGCAGCTTGGCGGGGGACAGTCAGCCCCAGCATTTT.

This sequence joins TRBV20-1 and TRBJ1-1; D not certain. The V end was cut by 3 bases, the J end by 1 base, with 12 bases between. The V gene's germline CDR1 is DFQATT and CDR2 SNEGSKA (reference sequence). The CDR3 is 14 amino acids. The CDR3 sequence: CSASSPWGNTEAFF. In DNA, the CDR3 is TGCAGTGCTAGTAGCCCGTGGGGGAACACTGAAGCTTTCTTT.

This clonotype was recorded a few times. The rearrangement links TRBV6-5 to TRBJ2-6; either TRBD1 or TRBD2 may supply D (6 bases each). V was cut by 3 bases and J by 4 bases, with 16 bases left in between. The CDR3 is made up of 17 amino acids. CDR1 and CDR2 from the germline V gene are MNHEY and SVGAGI. The CDR3 nucleotides read TGTGCCAGCAGTTATAGCTTATGGGGGGCCGGGGCCAACGTCCTGACTTTC. Translation: CASSYSLWGAGANVLTF.

The table lists this clonotype with a few counts. The chain is built from TRBV6-5 and TRBJ1-2; D possibly corresponds to TRBD1 (5 bases). Per germline, CDR1 MNHEY and CDR2 SVGAGI. The CDR3 contains 15 residues. Trimming took 6 bases from V and 4 from J, leaving 18 bases between them. The CDR3 region is CASSHGGGAFYGYTF. In DNA form, the CDR3 reads TGTGCCAGCAGCCATGGGGGGGGTGCGTTCTATGGCTACACCTTC.

This sequence joins TRBV7-3 and TRBJ2-7; D is perhaps TRBD1 (5 bases). V lost 7 bases and J 0 bases, leaving 40 bases between the germline ends. Per germline, CDR1 SGHTA and CDR2 FQGTGA. The CDR3 runs to 23 residues. CDR3 sequence: CASILNRFISGASSSGNSYEQYF. DNA for the CDR3: TGTGCCAGCATACTTAATCGCTTTATCTCTGGGGCCTCCTCCTCCGGTAACTCCTACGAGCAGTACTTC.

J is TRBJ2-7 and V is TRBV5-1, with 7 bases matching TRBD1. V shed 3 bases, J shed 4 bases, and the junction held 7 bases outside the gene matches. This CDR3 spans 14 amino acids. Germline V lookup: CDR1 SGHRS, CDR2 YFSETQ. CDR3 coding DNA: TGCGCCAGCAGCTCGGACAGGAAATTTTACGAGCAGTACTTC. It yields the protein CASSSDRKFYEQYF. The variable domain in full, completed from reference TRBV5-1 and TRBJ2-7, reads KAGVTQTPRYLIKTRGQQVTLSCSPISGHRSVSWYQQTPGQGLQFLFEYFSETQRNKGNFPGRFSGRQFSNSRSEMNVSTLELGDSALYLCASSSDRKFYEQYFGPGTRLTVT.

This clonotype was seen a few times. In nucleotides, the CDR3 is TGTGCCAGCAGCTTAGGAAGATCAGGCAATGAGCAGTTCTTC. It is translated as CASSLGRSGNEQFF. The chain combines TRBV7-8 with TRBJ2-1; D gene ambiguous. Germline values: CDR1 SGHVS, CDR2 FQNEAQ. With 1 base removed from V and 6 bases from J, the gap between germline ends came to 10 bases. This CDR3 spans 14 amino acids.